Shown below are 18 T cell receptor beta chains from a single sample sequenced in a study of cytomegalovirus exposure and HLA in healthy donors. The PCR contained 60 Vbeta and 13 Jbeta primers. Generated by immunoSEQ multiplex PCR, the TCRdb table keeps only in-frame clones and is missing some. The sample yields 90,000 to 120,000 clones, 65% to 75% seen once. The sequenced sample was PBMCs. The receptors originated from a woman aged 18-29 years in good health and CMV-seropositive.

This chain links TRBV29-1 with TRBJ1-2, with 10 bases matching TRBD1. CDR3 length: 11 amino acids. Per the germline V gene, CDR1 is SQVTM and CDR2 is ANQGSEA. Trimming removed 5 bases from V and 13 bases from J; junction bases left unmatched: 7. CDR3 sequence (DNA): TGCAGCGTTACCCTGGGACAGGGGCTCACCTTC. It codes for CSVTLGQGLTF.

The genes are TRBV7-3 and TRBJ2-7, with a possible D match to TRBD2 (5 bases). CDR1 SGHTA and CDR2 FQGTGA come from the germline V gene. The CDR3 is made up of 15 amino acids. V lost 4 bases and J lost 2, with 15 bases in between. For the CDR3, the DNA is TGTGCCAGCAGCTCTCTTCCGGGAACGGCCTACGAGCAGTACTTC. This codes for CASSSLPGTAYEQYF.

The CDR3 DNA follows: TGTGCCAGCAGCTTTCGAATGGACAGATCTAACACCGGGGAGCTGTTTTTT. It specifies CASSFRMDRSNTGELFF. The genes are TRBV5-6 and TRBJ2-2, with a weak D call TRBD1 (6 bases). The germline V gene has CDR1 SGHDT and CDR2 YYEEEE. Trimming removed 2 bases at V and 2 bases at J, with 16 bases between. There are 17 residues in the CDR3.

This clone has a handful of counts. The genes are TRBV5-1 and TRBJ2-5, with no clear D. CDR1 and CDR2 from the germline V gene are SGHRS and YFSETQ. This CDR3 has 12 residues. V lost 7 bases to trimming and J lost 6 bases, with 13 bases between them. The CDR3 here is CASSPGAQTQYF. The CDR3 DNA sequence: TGCGCCAGCTCCCCGGGTGCCCAGACCCAGTACTTC.

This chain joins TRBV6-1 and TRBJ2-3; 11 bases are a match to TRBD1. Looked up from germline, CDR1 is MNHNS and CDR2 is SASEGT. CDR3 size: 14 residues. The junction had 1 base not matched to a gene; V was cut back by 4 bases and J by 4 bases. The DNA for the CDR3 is TGTGCCAGCAGTGGGACAGGGGGCGCAGATACGCAGTATTTT. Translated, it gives CASSGTGGADTQYF.

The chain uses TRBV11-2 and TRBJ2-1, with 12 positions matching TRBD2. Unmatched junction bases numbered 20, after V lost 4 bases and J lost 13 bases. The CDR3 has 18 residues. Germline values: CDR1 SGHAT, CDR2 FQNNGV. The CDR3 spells CASSWGRKTSGRTTGQFF. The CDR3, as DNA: TGTGCCAGCAGCTGGGGAAGGAAGACTAGCGGGAGAACAACTGGTCAGTTCTTC.

The CDR3 spells CASSLGPGAFYEQYF. CDR3 in DNA: TGTGCCAGCAGCTTGGGTCCAGGGGCCTTCTACGAGCAGTACTTC. The chain links TRBV5-6 to TRBJ2-7, with a weak D call TRBD1 (6 bases). The germline gives CDR1 SGHDT, CDR2 YYEEEE. V was pared by 0 bases and J by 3 bases, with 13 bases between. The CDR3 covers 15 residues.

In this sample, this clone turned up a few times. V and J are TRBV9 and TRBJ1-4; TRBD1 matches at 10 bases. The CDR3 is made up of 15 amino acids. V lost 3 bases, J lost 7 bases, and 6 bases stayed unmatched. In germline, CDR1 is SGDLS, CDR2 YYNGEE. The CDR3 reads CASSALGDRGEKLFF. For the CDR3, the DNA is TGTGCCAGCAGCGCCCTAGGGGACAGGGGTGAAAAACTGTTTTTT.

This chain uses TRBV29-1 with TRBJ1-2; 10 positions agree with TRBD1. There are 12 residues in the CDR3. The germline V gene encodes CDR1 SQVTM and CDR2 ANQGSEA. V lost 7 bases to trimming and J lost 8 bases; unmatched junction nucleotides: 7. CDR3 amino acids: CSAPGTGVGYTF. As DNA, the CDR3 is TGCAGCGCACCCGGGACAGGGGTAGGCTACACCTTC.

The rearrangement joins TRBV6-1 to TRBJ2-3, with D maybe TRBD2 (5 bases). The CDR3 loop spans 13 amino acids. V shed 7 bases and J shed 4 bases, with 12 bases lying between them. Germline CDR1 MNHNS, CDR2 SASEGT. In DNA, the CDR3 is TGTGCCAGCAAGGTTAGCGTCGCAGATACGCAGTATTTT. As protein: CASKVSVADTQYF.

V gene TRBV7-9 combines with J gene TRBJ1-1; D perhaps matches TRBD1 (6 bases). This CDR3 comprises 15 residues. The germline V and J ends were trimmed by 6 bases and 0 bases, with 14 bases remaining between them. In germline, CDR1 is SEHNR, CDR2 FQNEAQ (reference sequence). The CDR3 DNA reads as TGTGCCAGCAGACAAAGGACAGCTTTGAACACTGAAGCTTTCTTT. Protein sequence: CASRQRTALNTEAFF.

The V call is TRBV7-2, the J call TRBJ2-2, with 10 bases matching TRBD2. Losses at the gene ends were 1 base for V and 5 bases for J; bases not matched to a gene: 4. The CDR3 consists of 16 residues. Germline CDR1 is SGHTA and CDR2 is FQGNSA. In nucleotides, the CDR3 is TGTGCCAGCAGCTTAGAACTAGCGGGACCGACCGGGGAGCTGTTTTTT. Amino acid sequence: CASSLELAGPTGELFF.

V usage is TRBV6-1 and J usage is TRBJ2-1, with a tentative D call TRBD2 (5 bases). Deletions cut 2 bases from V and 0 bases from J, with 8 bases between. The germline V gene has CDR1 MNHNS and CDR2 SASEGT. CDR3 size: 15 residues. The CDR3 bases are TGTGCCAGCAGTGAAATGGGGAGCTCCTACAATGAGCAGTTCTTC. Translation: CASSEMGSSYNEQFF.

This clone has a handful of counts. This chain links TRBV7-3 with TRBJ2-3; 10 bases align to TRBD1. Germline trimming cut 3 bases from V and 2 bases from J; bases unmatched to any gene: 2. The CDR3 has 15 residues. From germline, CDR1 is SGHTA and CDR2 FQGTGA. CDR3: CASSLGQGTTDTQYF. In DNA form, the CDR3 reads TGTGCCAGCAGCTTGGGACAGGGGACCACAGATACGCAGTATTTT.

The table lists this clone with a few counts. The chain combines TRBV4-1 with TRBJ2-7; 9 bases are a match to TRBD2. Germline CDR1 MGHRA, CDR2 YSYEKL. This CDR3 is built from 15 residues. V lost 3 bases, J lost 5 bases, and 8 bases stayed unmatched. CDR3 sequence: CASSQSGGRADEQYF. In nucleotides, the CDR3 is TGCGCCAGCAGCCAGTCCGGCGGGAGGGCGGACGAGCAGTACTTC.

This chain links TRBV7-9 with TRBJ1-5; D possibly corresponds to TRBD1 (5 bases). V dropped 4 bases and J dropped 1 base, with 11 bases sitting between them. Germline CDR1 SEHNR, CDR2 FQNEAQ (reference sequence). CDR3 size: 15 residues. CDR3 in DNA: TGTGCCAGCAGCTCACAGGCTGGGAGCAATCAGCCCCAGCATTTT. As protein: CASSSQAGSNQPQHF.

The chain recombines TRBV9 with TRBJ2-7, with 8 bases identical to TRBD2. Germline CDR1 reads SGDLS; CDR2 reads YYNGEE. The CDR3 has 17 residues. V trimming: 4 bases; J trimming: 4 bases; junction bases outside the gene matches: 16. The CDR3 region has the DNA TGTGCCAGCAGCCCTTGGATGGGGCGGGAGGAAGCGTACGAGCAGTACTTC. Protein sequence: CASSPWMGREEAYEQYF.

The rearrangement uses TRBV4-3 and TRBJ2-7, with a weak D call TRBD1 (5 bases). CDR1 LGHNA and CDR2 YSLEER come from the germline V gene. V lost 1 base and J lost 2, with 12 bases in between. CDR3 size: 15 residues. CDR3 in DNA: TGCGCCAGCAGCCAAGGTCCAGGGTTAACCTACGAGCAGTACTTC. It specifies CASSQGPGLTYEQYF.